This paragraph covers one T cell receptor beta chain sequence. This sample is drawn from a study of blood T cell repertoires in COVID-19. V gave up 3 bases and J gave up 0 bases, with 13 bases separating them. Germline CDR1 and CDR2: SGHTS and YDEGEE. This CDR3 has 16 amino acids. Libraries were prepared by immunoSEQ multiplex PCR; TCRdb keeps only in-frame clonotypes and omits some of them. This table has around 150,000 clones, around four fifths appearing once. Sequenced: peripheral blood. V and J are TRBV5-8 and TRBJ2-1; D unresolved. The source of this sequence is an older man with acute or convalescent COVID-19. The CDR3 nucleotides read TGTGCCAGCAGCTGGGCACTTACTGTCTCCTACAATGAGCAGTTCTTC. Protein product: CASSWALTVSYNEQFF.